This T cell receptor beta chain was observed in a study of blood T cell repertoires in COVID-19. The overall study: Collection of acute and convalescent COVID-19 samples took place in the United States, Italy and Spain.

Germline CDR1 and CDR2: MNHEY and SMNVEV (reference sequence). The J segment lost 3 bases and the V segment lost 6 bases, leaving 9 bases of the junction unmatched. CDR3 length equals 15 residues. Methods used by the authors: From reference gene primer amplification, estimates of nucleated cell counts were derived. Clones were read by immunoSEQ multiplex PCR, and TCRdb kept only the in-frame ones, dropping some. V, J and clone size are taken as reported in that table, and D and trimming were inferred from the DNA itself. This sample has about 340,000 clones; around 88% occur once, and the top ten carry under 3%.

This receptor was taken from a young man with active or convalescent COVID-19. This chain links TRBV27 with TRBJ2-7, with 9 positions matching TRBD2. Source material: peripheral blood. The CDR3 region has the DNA TGTGCCAGCAGCGAGTCCGGGACTAGCCGCTACGAGCAGTACTTC. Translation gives CASSESGTSRYEQYF.